The 24 T cell receptor beta chains in this list originate from one sample, sequenced in a study of shared clonotypes between healthy human individuals. This table comes from immunoSEQ multiplex PCR, and its TCRdb copy is limited to in-frame clones, with some not included. The sample lists 1.6 million or so clones, approximately 98.5% occurring once. Material: naive CD4+ T cells sorted from blood. Subset in this sample: CD45RA+ positively selected. Every receptor here comes from a man aged 30 to 39 in good health.

As regards this clone: One end of the junction fails to match germline, which may point to a read error. The chain uses TRBV7-7 and TRBJ2-1; TRBD2 matches 10 bases. This CDR3 region has 15 residues. Per germline, CDR1 SSHAT and CDR2 FNYEAQ (reference sequence). The DNA for the CDR3 is TGTGCTAGCAGCCAGCGGGAGGGCCTTGGCGATGAGCAGTTCTTC. Amino acid sequence: CASSQREGLGDEQFF.

This rearrangement joins TRBV9 to TRBJ1-4; tentatively, D is TRBD1 (5 bases). The germline V and J ends were trimmed by 3 bases and 8 bases, with 11 bases remaining between them. Germline V gene sequence: CDR1 SGDLS, CDR2 YYNGEE. This CDR3 is built from 13 residues. The CDR3 spells CASSGARGEKLFF. For the CDR3, the DNA is TGTGCCAGCAGCGGGGCGCGGGGGGAAAAACTGTTTTTT.

The chain links TRBV6-5 to TRBJ2-5; D is perhaps TRBD2 (6 bases). The CDR3 has 15 amino acids. The germline gives CDR1 MNHEY, CDR2 SVGAGI. The V and J ends lost 4 bases and 5 bases respectively, with 17 bases between them. CDR3 DNA: TGTGCCAGCAGTTCGCGGAGGGCCGGTCTGGAGACCCAGTACTTC. It translates to CASSSRRAGLETQYF.

V is TRBV4-1 and J is TRBJ2-1; the match to TRBD2 covers 8 bases. The CDR3 is 16 amino acids. Germline V gene lookup returns CDR1 MGHRA and CDR2 YSYEKL. The V and J ends lost 3 bases and 4 bases, in that order; junction bases with no gene match: 8. The CDR3 is CASSHPAGDTYNEQFF. The CDR3 DNA follows: TGCGCCAGCAGCCACCCAGCGGGAGATACATACAATGAGCAGTTCTTC.

The chain employs TRBV7-6 and TRBJ2-3; 12 bases line up with TRBD2. The CDR3 covers 18 residues. CDR1 is SGHVS and CDR2 is FNYEAQ in the germline V gene. The CDR3 DNA follows: TGTGCTTCCTCGGGGTGGACTAGCGGGGAAGGTGGCACAGATACGCAGTATTTT. This codes for CASSGWTSGEGGTDTQYF.

The CDR3 loop reads CASSLVLAGIDEQFF. In DNA form, the CDR3 reads TGTGCCAGCAGCTTAGTACTAGCGGGAATCGATGAGCAGTTCTTC. The rearrangement joins TRBV11-3 to TRBJ2-1; 10 nucleotides line up with TRBD2. V lost 1 base to trimming and J lost 8 bases; unmatched junction nucleotides: 5. CDR1 is SGHNT, CDR2 YENEEA, per germline. This CDR3 is 15 amino acids long.

The chain has TRBV30 and TRBJ2-1; 15 positions agree with TRBD2. The CDR3 is 17 amino acids. Germline V CDR1 and CDR2: GTSNPN, SVGIG (reference sequence). V trimming: 5 bases; J trimming: 4 bases; junction bases outside the gene matches: 9. This chain's CDR3 is CAWQPGLAGGGYNEQFF. For the CDR3, the DNA is TGTGCCTGGCAACCGGGACTAGCGGGAGGTGGGTACAATGAGCAGTTCTTC.

V is TRBV7-2 and J is TRBJ1-4; D gene unclear. V lost 8 bases and J 2 bases, leaving 12 bases between the germline ends. CDR3 length: 14 amino acids. Germline V lookup: CDR1 SGHTA, CDR2 FQGNSA. CDR3 coding DNA: TGTGCCAGCGGCAACCCCGGGACTAATGAAAAACTGTTTTTT. Translation gives CASGNPGTNEKLFF.

The J gene is TRBJ1-1, the V gene TRBV27; D perhaps matches TRBD1 (6 bases). The CDR3 consists of 14 residues. Trimming pared 2 bases from V and 4 bases from J, leaving 11 bases between. Germline V gene sequence: CDR1 MNHEY, CDR2 SMNVEV (reference sequence). The CDR3 is CASSLQGRSTEAFF. CDR3 coding DNA: TGTGCCAGCAGTTTACAGGGGAGAAGCACTGAAGCTTTCTTT.

This chain uses TRBV29-1 with TRBJ2-3; D gene unclear. Germline V gene data show CDR1 as SQVTM and CDR2 as ANQGSEA. V was cut by 3 bases and J by 13 bases, with 14 bases left in between. CDR3 length: 11 residues. The CDR3 DNA sequence: TGCAGCGTTGACACCAGCCGGTACGAGTATTTT. This gives the protein CSVDTSRYEYF.

V is TRBV9 and J is TRBJ2-3; TRBD2 aligns across 12 bases. After removal of 3 bases from V and 2 bases from J, the junction contained 10 bases not matched to a gene. The length of the CDR3 is 18 residues. Per the germline V gene, CDR1 is SGDLS and CDR2 is YYNGEE. The CDR3 protein is CASSALAGGRRTTDTQYF. The CDR3 DNA follows: TGTGCCAGCAGCGCACTAGCGGGAGGACGCCGGACCACAGATACGCAGTATTTT.

In its sample, this clone was seen once. This rearrangement joins TRBV5-4 to TRBJ2-1, with no clear D. The CDR3 length is 15 residues. Looked up from germline, CDR1 is SGHNT and CDR2 is YYREEE (reference sequence). Trimming cost V 2 bases and J 8 bases, with 17 bases left between them. The CDR3 DNA reads TGTGCCAGCAGCTTATTGGTTTGGGATCGGGATGAGCAGTTCTTC. It yields the protein CASSLLVWDRDEQFF.

This sequence joins TRBV5-1 and TRBJ2-1, with D possibly being TRBD1 (5 bases). CDR1 SGHRS and CDR2 YFSETQ come from the germline V gene. With 7 bases removed from V and 7 bases from J, the gap between germline ends came to 18 bases. CDR3 length: 14 amino acids. CDR3 loop: CASALTEVSNEQFF. Written as DNA, the CDR3 is TGCGCCAGCGCTTTGACAGAGGTCAGTAATGAGCAGTTCTTC.

This clone was detected only once. The J gene is TRBJ2-7, the V gene TRBV28; D gene ambiguous. This CDR3 has 10 residues. From germline, CDR1 is MDHEN and CDR2 SYDVKM. V lost 6 bases and J lost 4, with 4 bases in between. CDR3 sequence: CASRQYEQYF. For the CDR3, the DNA is TGTGCCAGCAGGCAGTACGAGCAGTACTTC.

The count of this clone is one. The J gene is TRBJ2-7, the V gene TRBV5-6, with D perhaps matching TRBD1 (6 bases). This CDR3 is 14 amino acids long. Germline CDR1 SGHDT, CDR2 YYEEEE. The V and J ends lost 3 bases and 0 bases respectively, with 10 bases between them. The CDR3 is CASSSTGSSYEQYF. The CDR3 bases are TGTGCCAGCAGCTCAACAGGGAGCTCCTACGAGCAGTACTTC. The variable domain in full, completed from reference TRBV5-6 and TRBJ2-7, reads DAGVTQSPTHLIKTRGQQVTLRCSPKSGHDTVSWYQQALGQGPQFIFQYYEEEERQRGNFPDRFSGHQFPNYSSELNVNALLLGDSALYLCASSSTGSSYEQYFGPGTRLTVT.

V usage is TRBV6-5 and J usage is TRBJ1-2; perhaps TRBD1 as D (6 bases). Per the germline V gene, CDR1 is MNHEY and CDR2 is SVGAGI. Trimming removed 6 bases at V and 6 bases at J, with 14 bases between. The CDR3 spans 13 residues. CDR3 nucleotides: TGTGCCAGCAGGGATACAGGGAACGATGGCTACACCTTC. It translates to CASRDTGNDGYTF.

The V and J genes are TRBV5-1 and TRBJ2-7, with a weak D call TRBD2 (6 bases). The CDR3 totals 14 residues. V lost 4 bases to trimming and J lost 3 bases, with 14 bases between them. CDR1 and CDR2 from the germline V gene are SGHRS and YFSETQ. CDR3 in DNA: TGCGCCAGCAGCCCATTGACTAGTGACTACGAGCAGTACTTC. Translated, it gives CASSPLTSDYEQYF.

This chain connects TRBV12-2 to TRBJ2-1; the table calls TRBD2, which could not be checked here. TRBV12-2 is an annotated pseudogene. The CDR3 consists of 16 residues. CDR3 nucleotides: TGTGCAAGTCGCTTACCCGGCTGTGGGCGGGATATGGCTCGGTTCTTC. Its translation: CASRLPGCGRDMARFF.

Here the CDR3 DNA reads TGTGCCAGCATCGCGTTGGGAAAAACCTACAATGAGCAGTTCTTC. It yields the protein CASIALGKTYNEQFF. The rearrangement links TRBV28 to TRBJ2-1; unclear D gene. Trimming shortened V by 7 bases and J by 2 bases, and 15 bases separated the two germline ends. CDR1 and CDR2 from the germline V gene are MDHEN and SYDVKM. The CDR3 contains 15 residues.

The chain links TRBV27 to TRBJ1-5; unclear D gene. This CDR3 is 16 amino acids long. Trimming took 4 bases from V and 1 from J, leaving 14 bases between them. Germline lookup yields CDR1 MNHEY and CDR2 SMNVEV (reference sequence). The CDR3 DNA is TGTGCCAGCAGTTCTAACGACCATAGGAGCAATCAGCCCCAGCATTTT. It is translated as CASSSNDHRSNQPQHF.

This clone was seen only once. The chain links TRBV25-1 to TRBJ2-4, with D possibly being TRBD1 or TRBD2 (5 bases each). The CDR3 runs 14 residues. Germline loops: CDR1 MGHDK, CDR2 SYGVNS. Trimming stripped 2 bases from V and 6 bases from J, with 11 bases between. CDR3 DNA: TGTGCCAGCAGTGAAGTAGGGGACCGAAACATTCAGTACTTC. This encodes CASSEVGDRNIQYF.

The chain employs TRBV28 and TRBJ2-2; TRBD1 matches at 7 bases. Trimming cost V 9 bases and J 1 base; bases outside gene matches: 5. This CDR3 comprises 14 residues. Germline V gene data show CDR1 as MDHEN and CDR2 as SYDVKM. This chain's CDR3 is CASQQGRNTGELFF. As DNA, the CDR3 is TGTGCCAGTCAACAGGGGAGGAACACCGGGGAGCTGTTTTTT.

This chain connects TRBV4-1 to TRBJ2-3; 7 positions agree with TRBD1. The V segment lost 1 base and the J segment 2 bases; nucleotides outside the gene matches: 6. Germline V gives CDR1 MGHRA, CDR2 YSYEKL. The CDR3 consists of 16 residues. The CDR3 reads CASSQVGGLNTDTQYF. DNA of the CDR3: TGCGCCAGCAGCCAAGTAGGGGGCTTAAACACAGATACGCAGTATTTT.

The gene calls are TRBV20-1 and TRBJ2-5, with D tentatively TRBD1 or TRBD2 (5 bases each). CDR3 length equals 10 residues. V was trimmed by 6 bases and J by 10 bases, leaving 12 bases between them. CDR1 DFQATT and CDR2 SNEGSKA come from the germline V gene (reference sequence). CDR3 bases: TGCAGTGCATCCCGGGGCGACCAGTACTTC. Translating it yields CSASRGDQYF.